The clone carrying this T cell receptor (beta chain) has a count of ten or more. Its cognate antigen is unknown. From germline, CDR1 is MGHRA and CDR2 YSYEKL. CDR3 length equals 14 residues. Trimming stripped 4 bases from V and 0 bases from J, with 9 bases between. Each CDR3 protein is one row after TCRdb ran MiXCR on the reads. The table records about 130,000 distinct CDR3 sequences, about 10% of them present only once. These data originate in a study of T cell repertoires in cytomegalovirus infection. General study points: CMV-specific HLA-C-restricted TCR beta clonotypes dominated the ex vivo response.

The clonotype originates from a human donor in good health (CMV status not recorded). Some clones in this sample may be carry-over from other donors' samples. Sequenced input: PBMCs. The chain uses TRBV4-1 and TRBJ1-1; D not certain. The CDR3 DNA reads TGCGCCAGCAGCCTCCAACTAATGAACACTGAAGCTTTCTTT. This gives the protein CASSLQLMNTEAFF.